The 30 T cell receptor beta chains reported below all come from one sample, sequenced in a study of CD8+ T cells in alopecia areata. Treatment here: oral pan-JAK inhibitor, 5-10 mg twice daily. Investigators isolated RNA and reverse transcribed it into cDNA to act as the sequencing template. TCRdb's table, derived via immunoSEQ multiplex PCR, lists solely in-frame clones and lacks some. Of roughly 92,000 clones listed, around 71% are singletons. The material was CD8+ T cells sorted from blood, obtained at approximately week 42, from a patient treated with tofacitinib. The receptors shown here come from a human donor with alopecia areata.

This chain connects TRBV6-6 to TRBJ2-3; D unresolved. CDR3 length: 13 amino acids. V was cut by 1 base and J by 0 bases, with 2 bases left in between. In germline, CDR1 is MNHNY, CDR2 SVGAGI (reference sequence). CDR3 in DNA: TGTGCCAGCAGTTACTATAGCACAGATACGCAGTATTTT. Translated: CASSYYSTDTQYF.

The rearrangement joins TRBV7-3 to TRBJ2-7; D unresolved. Trimming cost V 2 bases and J 10 bases, with 6 bases left between them. Germline V gene data show CDR1 as SGHTA and CDR2 as FQGTGA. The CDR3 has 10 amino acids. CDR3 in amino acids: CASSLDTQYF. The CDR3, as DNA: TGTGCCAGCAGCTTAGACACCCAGTACTTC.

CDR3 amino acids: CSVGIAGELFF. The DNA for the CDR3 is TGCAGCGTTGGGATCGCCGGGGAGCTGTTTTTT. The rearrangement joins TRBV29-1 to TRBJ2-2; D is undetermined. V shed 4 bases and J shed 6 bases, with 6 bases lying between them. There are 11 residues in the CDR3. Germline lookup yields CDR1 SQVTM and CDR2 ANQGSEA.

The chain links TRBV7-8 to TRBJ2-3, with a weak D call TRBD2 (6 bases). CDR3 size: 17 residues. With 1 base removed from V and 4 bases from J, the gap between germline ends came to 18 bases. Per the germline V gene, CDR1 is SGHVS and CDR2 is FQNEAQ. The chain's CDR3 is CASSLGFRGSGADTQYF. In nucleotides, the CDR3 is TGTGCCAGCAGCTTAGGTTTTCGGGGGAGTGGCGCAGATACGCAGTATTTT.

This rearrangement joins TRBV7-2 to TRBJ2-2; D is ambiguous. V was trimmed by 6 bases and J by 7 bases, leaving 15 bases between them. Germline V gene sequence: CDR1 SGHTA, CDR2 FQGNSA. This CDR3 spans 14 amino acids. DNA for the CDR3: TGTGCCAGCAGTCCCTTTGGCCTAAGCGGGGAGCTGTTTTTT. This translates into CASSPFGLSGELFF.

The rearrangement joins TRBV14 to TRBJ2-1; 12 bases are a match to TRBD2. The CDR3 is 15 amino acids. CDR1 is SGHDN, CDR2 FVKESK, per germline. V shed 6 bases, J shed 4 bases, and the junction held 4 bases outside the gene matches. DNA for the CDR3: TGTGCCAGCAGGGCTACTAGCGGGGGGTACAATGAGCAGTTCTTC. It specifies CASRATSGGYNEQFF.

This chain joins TRBV13 and TRBJ2-1; D unclear. V lost 3 bases and J lost 8, with 8 bases in between. CDR3 length: 12 amino acids. CDR1 and CDR2 from the germline V gene are PRHDT and FYEKMQ (reference sequence). CDR3 in amino acids: CASSFLGDEQFF. In nucleotides, the CDR3 is TGTGCCAGCAGCTTTCTCGGAGATGAGCAGTTCTTC.

This clone was recorded a few times. Within the sample, other DNA sequences also encode this same CDR3. CDR3 nucleotides: TGCGCCAGCAGCTTGGGCCAGGGGGCCTACGAGCAGTACTTC. Translating gives CASSLGQGAYEQYF. J is TRBJ2-7 and V is TRBV5-1; 7 bases line up with TRBD1. The CDR3 consists of 14 residues. Germline-derived CDR1 and CDR2 are SGHRS and YFSETQ. V trimming: 0 bases; J trimming: 2 bases; junction bases outside the gene matches: 2.

The chain couples TRBV27 to TRBJ2-4; tentatively, D is TRBD1 (5 bases). Per the germline V gene, CDR1 is MNHEY and CDR2 is SMNVEV (reference sequence). V gave up 5 bases and J gave up 1 base, with 12 bases separating them. The CDR3 totals 15 residues. CDR3 DNA: TGTGCCAGCAGTGTAACTCAGGGTGCCAAAAACATTCAGTACTTC. Translating gives CASSVTQGAKNIQYF.

The chain uses TRBV12-5 and TRBJ1-5; D not resolved. With 1 base removed from V and 0 bases from J, the gap between germline ends came to 7 bases. CDR1 is LGHNT and CDR2 is FRNRAP in the germline V gene. CDR3 size: 15 residues. CDR3 sequence (DNA): TGTGCTAGTGGTTTGGGACCGAATAGCAATCAGCCCCAGCATTTT. It translates to CASGLGPNSNQPQHF.

This chain links TRBV4-3 with TRBJ2-3, with D hard to call. CDR3 length: 16 residues. Between the trimmed V and J ends, which lost 0 bases and 3 bases, there was a span of 13 bases. Germline lookup yields CDR1 LGHNA and CDR2 YSLEER. For the CDR3, the DNA is TGCGCCAGCAGCCAAGAGATATCCCGGCAGACAGATACGCAGTATTTT. Translation: CASSQEISRQTDTQYF.

The chain couples TRBV30 to TRBJ2-3, with D perhaps given as TRBD1 or TRBD2 (6 bases each). Germline V gene sequence: CDR1 GTSNPN, CDR2 SVGIG (reference sequence). Trimming removed 2 bases at V and 0 bases at J, with 12 bases between. The CDR3 is 15 residues long. In DNA, the CDR3 is TGTGCCTGGAGTCTCGGGGGCCCAAGCACAGATACGCAGTATTTT. Translation gives CAWSLGGPSTDTQYF.

The J gene is TRBJ1-1, the V gene TRBV7-2, with D tentatively TRBD1 (5 bases). The germline V gene encodes CDR1 SGHTA and CDR2 FQGNSA. This CDR3 has 15 amino acids. The V end lost 4 bases, the J end lost 5 bases, and 17 bases lay between the germline ends. CDR3 DNA sequence: TGTGCCAGCAGCTCAACAGGTGCTTTCGGGACTGAAGCTTTCTTT. Residues: CASSSTGAFGTEAFF.

V usage is TRBV7-9 and J usage is TRBJ1-1; no clear D gene. Trimming took off 6 bases at V and 1 base at J, with 3 bases between the two ends. The CDR3 is 11 residues long. Germline-derived CDR1 and CDR2 are SEHNR and FQNEAQ (reference sequence). CDR3: CASRSNTEAFF. Here the CDR3 DNA reads TGTGCCAGCAGGTCGAACACTGAAGCTTTCTTT.

The chain joins TRBV9 to TRBJ2-7; D remains ambiguous. Germline V gene lookup returns CDR1 SGDLS and CDR2 YYNGEE. The CDR3 has 16 amino acids. V lost 3 bases, J lost 1 base, and 17 bases lay in between. The CDR3 region has the DNA TGTGCCAGCAGCGCCTCGACGGTCCTTATTTCCTACGAGCAGTACTTC. Protein sequence: CASSASTVLISYEQYF.

V gene TRBV7-8 combines with J gene TRBJ2-7; TRBD1 agrees at 10 bases. The V segment lost 5 bases and the J segment 1 base; nucleotides outside the gene matches: 5. The length of the CDR3 is 15 residues. The V gene's germline CDR1 is SGHVS and CDR2 FQNEAQ. The CDR3 spells CASSIWTGGSYEQYF. The CDR3 DNA follows: TGTGCCAGCAGCATCTGGACAGGGGGTTCCTACGAGCAGTACTTC.

The V gene is TRBV29-1, the J gene TRBJ2-3; 7 nucleotides match TRBD1. Per germline, CDR1 SQVTM and CDR2 ANQGSEA. The CDR3 is 14 amino acids. The ends lost 6 bases at V and 2 bases at J; junction bases unmatched: 8. CDR3 protein: CSVPHRGVTDTQYF. CDR3 in DNA: TGCAGCGTCCCCCACAGGGGAGTCACAGATACGCAGTATTTT.

The rearrangement uses TRBV2 and TRBJ2-3; 8 bases align to TRBD2. Germline V gene sequence: CDR1 SNHLY, CDR2 FYNNEI. J lost 2 bases, V lost 6 bases, and 10 bases had no gene match. The CDR3 loop spans 16 amino acids. As DNA, the CDR3 is TGTGCCAGCAGACGGACGAGCGGGGGAAACACAGATACGCAGTATTTT. Translation gives CASRRTSGGNTDTQYF.

The chain joins TRBV23-1 to TRBJ1-5; no definite D call. TRBV23-1 belongs to the ORF category, with a function that is uncertain. The CDR3 loop spans 12 amino acids. Trimming removed 1 base from V and 7 bases from J, with 5 bases in between. The CDR3 region is CASSQFQQPQHF. Written as DNA, the CDR3 is TGCGCCAGCAGTCAATTTCAACAGCCCCAGCATTTT.

CDR3 loop: CAWQQGRGTEAFF. CDR3 in DNA: TGTGCCTGGCAACAGGGGCGGGGGACTGAAGCTTTCTTT. This rearrangement joins TRBV30 to TRBJ1-1; TRBD1 matches 7 bases. V trimming: 5 bases; J trimming: 5 bases; junction bases outside the gene matches: 8. Germline loops: CDR1 GTSNPN, CDR2 SVGIG (reference sequence). This CDR3 is 13 amino acids long.

V is TRBV11-2 and J is TRBJ1-1; 8 nucleotides match TRBD1. The germline gives CDR1 SGHAT, CDR2 FQNNGV. The CDR3 runs 16 residues. The trim removed 1 base at V and 5 bases at J, leaving 9 bases unmatched. CDR3 bases: TGTGCCAGCAGCTTAGGGGCCACAGGGGGGTGGACTGAAGCTTTCTTT. This encodes CASSLGATGGWTEAFF.

The genes are TRBV5-1 and TRBJ2-7; D unclear. Germline CDR1 SGHRS, CDR2 YFSETQ. The CDR3 totals 13 residues. V lost 0 bases to trimming and J lost 5 bases, with 9 bases between them. The CDR3 sequence is CASSLGGPDEQYF. Written as DNA, the CDR3 is TGCGCCAGCAGCTTGGGTGGGCCAGACGAGCAGTACTTC.

The V gene is TRBV5-6, the J gene TRBJ2-7, with a weak D call TRBD1 (6 bases). In germline, CDR1 is SGHDT, CDR2 YYEEEE. This CDR3 contains 17 residues. Trimming removed 3 bases at V and 3 bases at J, with 22 bases between. The CDR3 DNA follows: TGTGCCAGCAGCTCCCCAGGTGAAGGACAGTCGTTCTACGAGCAGTACTTC. Amino acid sequence: CASSSPGEGQSFYEQYF.

The chain couples TRBV29-1 to TRBJ2-7; tentative D call: TRBD1 (5 bases). The CDR3 covers 13 residues. CDR1 SQVTM and CDR2 ANQGSEA come from the germline V gene. The V gene lost 4 bases and the J gene lost 0 bases, with 10 bases spanning the gap. The CDR3 DNA is TGCAGCGTTGGGGGCAGGGACTCCTACGAGCAGTACTTC. Its protein is CSVGGRDSYEQYF.

This rearrangement joins TRBV6-1 to TRBJ1-5; 9 bases line up with TRBD1. V lost 4 bases and J lost 6; bases outside the gene matches: 10. The CDR3 consists of 16 residues. Germline V gene sequence: CDR1 MNHNS, CDR2 SASEGT. The chain's CDR3 is CASSASDRGIGQPQHF. The CDR3 coding sequence is TGTGCCAGCAGTGCCTCCGACAGGGGGATTGGTCAGCCCCAGCATTTT.

A single count supports this clone. This chain connects TRBV5-1 to TRBJ1-1; 11 bases agree with TRBD1. V trimming: 3 bases; J trimming: 6 bases; junction bases outside the gene matches: 4. Per germline, CDR1 SGHRS and CDR2 YFSETQ. This CDR3 contains 14 residues. The CDR3 region has the DNA TGCGCCAGCAGCTCGGGACAGGGGGGATCTGAAGCTTTCTTT. This codes for CASSSGQGGSEAFF.

The J gene is TRBJ1-1, the V gene TRBV30; possible D gene TRBD1, 6 bases. Trimming left V 3 bases short and J 1 base short, with 12 bases between. CDR1 and CDR2 (germline): GTSNPN, SVGIG (reference sequence). The CDR3 is 14 amino acids. Here the CDR3 DNA reads TGTGCCTGGAGCCCGGGACACAGGAACACTGAAGCTTTCTTT. Its translation is CAWSPGHRNTEAFF.

In this sample, this clone turned up a few times. The V and J genes are TRBV27 and TRBJ2-3, with D perhaps being TRBD1 or TRBD2 (5 bases each). In germline, CDR1 is MNHEY, CDR2 SMNVEV (reference sequence). The V end lost 2 bases, the J end lost 10 bases, and 7 bases lay between the germline ends. CDR3 size: 11 residues. The CDR3 nucleotides read TGTGCCAGCAGTTTAGGGGGAGCGCAGTATTTT. It is translated as CASSLGGAQYF.

The V gene is TRBV21-1, the J gene TRBJ2-6; the listed D gene, TRBD2, was not tested against the DNA. TRBV21-1 is a pseudogene. This CDR3 comprises 14 residues. The CDR3 nucleotides are TGTGCCAGCAGCTATCTATCTGGGGCCAACGTCCTGACTTTC. It translates to CASSYLSGANVLTF.

The chain links TRBV19 to TRBJ1-1, with a weak D call TRBD1 (5 bases). CDR1 LNHDA and CDR2 SQIVND come from the germline V gene (reference sequence). Trimming left V 6 bases short and J 5 bases short, with 19 bases between. The CDR3 totals 15 residues. The CDR3 DNA sequence: TGTGCCAGTAGCCCTCGCAGGGATGGAGAGACTGAAGCTTTCTTT. Protein product: CASSPRRDGETEAFF.